This T cell receptor (beta chain) was documented in a study of T cell clonality in common variable immunodeficiency (dated by TCRdb to between 2015 and 2016). Results and caveats for the whole study, not just this receptor: CVID subjects shared fewer TCRbeta clones with each other than healthy controls did (p < 0.0001). It was noted by the authors that sequencing of the repertoires of T cell subpopulations would be needed to clarify the cause of the increased clonality in CVID. Reportedly, TCRbeta sequences from CVID had fewer deletions and N-nucleotide insertions, and highly modified clones with 13 or more V deletions were absent from CVID. Correlations of repertoire features with clinical complications were constrained by heterogeneity among patients within the CVID cohort. TCRbeta clonality was higher in CVID subjects than in healthy controls (t-test p = 0.018), and the increase was most characteristic of about a third of subjects. Even though DNA input was the same, control samples had an average of about 80,000 unique sequences each, compared with about 30,000 in CVID samples.

For sequencing, equivalent amounts of genomic DNA were input from CVID and control samples. For every sample, a 60 bp segment covering the rearranged TCRbeta CDR3 region was amplified and then sequenced. TCRbeta amplification used the immunoSEQ assay, a bias-corrected multiplex PCR with high-throughput sequencing. From the authors' description of their analysis: Every unique nucleotide sequence counted as a clone and was annotated with V, D and J genes, copy number and frequency. Sequences were labeled productive if in frame, and non-productive if out of frame or containing stop codons. As previously described, clonality was computed from Shannon's entropy. The predicted amino acid sequences of productive clones were used to derive mean CDR3 Kyte-Doolittle hydropathy. Using the R hclust function, scaled V gene usage was clustered hierarchically with Manhattan distance and complete linkage. Sharing of clones by CDR3 amino acid sequence was evaluated through resampling of 12 repertoires per group over 100 rounds. The repertoires were screened for around 70 published EBV-specific TCRbeta sequences and a few hundred published CMV-specific TCRbeta sequences. After two CVID samples that produced fewer than 10,000 sequences were dropped from the analysis, some 42 CVID repertoires remained. The table was pulled from immuneACCESS by TCRdb, which kept in-frame rearrangements only. Such tables lose some clones; where checked, under half of the loss comes from unresolved V genes, and the rest has no known cause. V, J and clone size are those of that table, while D and trimming were read from the DNA. The data for this sample show 25,000 to 30,000 clones, each detected more than once. The ten biggest clones cover roughly 24% of the sample.

Diagnosis of CVID followed standard criteria, namely serum IgG, IgA and/or IgM below the normal range together with specific antibody deficiency. There were 44 subjects in the CVID group (about 29 male and roughly 15 female), ranging in age from roughly 9 to 65 years, with a mean age of 40. Predominantly Caucasian heritage was noted among both the CVID patients and the healthy controls. All CVID subjects had received replacement immunoglobulin therapy for at least one year at the time of study participation. At blood collection, none of the CVID subjects was ill or on immunomodulatory or immunosuppressive medication. From each donor, roughly 5 to 8.5 ml of heparinized peripheral whole blood was collected. Genomic DNA from adults with common variable immune deficiency (CVID) and from healthy adult controls was the source for sequencing TCRbeta CDR3 repertoires. Diluted blood was density-centrifuged over Hypaque 1077 or Ficoll-Paque to isolate peripheral blood mononuclear cells. Genomic DNA was obtained from unsorted mononuclear cells using either Qiagen column purification or a centrifugation-based method.

As encoded in the germline V gene, CDR1 is MNHNS while CDR2 is SASEGT. Taken from cysteine to phenylalanine, the CDR3 has 15 residues. Shown are 36 bases from within the CDR3, in frame from base 1. Trimmed from V: 6 bases; trimmed from J: 4 bases; junction bases lacking a gene match: 8. The sample holds a few counts of this clone. Its recognized antigen is unknown. With the read ending 3 residues before the CDR3 end, the germline J gene is used to fill in that end. The clonotype comes from a human donor with common variable immunodeficiency. Material: peripheral blood mononuclear cells. This chain joins TRBV6-1 to TRBJ2-1; TRBD2 fits 8 bases in the junction. The CDR3 reads CASRESGSIYNEQFF. The sequenced CDR3 bases are TGTGCCAGCAGGGAAAGCGGGAGCATTTACAATGAG.